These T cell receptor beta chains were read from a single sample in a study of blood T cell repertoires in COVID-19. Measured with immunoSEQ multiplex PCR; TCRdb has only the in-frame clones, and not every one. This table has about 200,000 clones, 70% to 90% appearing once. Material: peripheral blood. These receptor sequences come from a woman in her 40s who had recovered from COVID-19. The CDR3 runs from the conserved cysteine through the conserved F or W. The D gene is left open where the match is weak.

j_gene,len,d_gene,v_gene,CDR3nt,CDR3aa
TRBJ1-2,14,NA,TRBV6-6,TGTGCCAGCAGCCTCGGAGGGACCTGGTATGGCTACACCTTC,CASSLGGTWYGYTF
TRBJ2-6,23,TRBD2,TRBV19,TGTGCCAGTAGTATAATGAGAATCGCCACGGGACTAGCGGGAGGGCTTGGGGCCAACGTCCTGACTTTC,CASSIMRIATGLAGGLGANVLTF
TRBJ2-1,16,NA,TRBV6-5,TGTGCCAGCAGTTACCAGTGGGAGCAACCCTACAATGAGCAGTTCTTC,CASSYQWEQPYNEQFF
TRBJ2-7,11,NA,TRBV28,TGTGCCAGCAGTTTTCTCTACGAGCAGTACTTC,CASSFLYEQYF
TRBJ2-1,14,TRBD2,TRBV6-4,TGTGCCAGCAGCATAGCGGGAGGGTACAATGAGCAGTTCTTC,CASSIAGGYNEQFF
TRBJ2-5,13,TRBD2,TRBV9,TGTGCCAGCAGCGCCGGGACTAGAGGGACCCAGTACTTC,CASSAGTRGTQYF
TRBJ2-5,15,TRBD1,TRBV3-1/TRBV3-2,TGTGCCAGCAGCCAAAGGCCGACAGGGGAACAGACCCAGTACTTC,CASSQRPTGEQTQYF
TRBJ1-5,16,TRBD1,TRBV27,TGTGCCAGCGGCAAAATGGGAGACAGGGGGCATCAGCCCCAGCATTTT,CASGKMGDRGHQPQHF
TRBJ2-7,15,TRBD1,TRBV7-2,TGTGCCAGCAGCTCCGGACAGGGTCAAACCTACGAGCAGTACTTC,CASSSGQGQTYEQYF
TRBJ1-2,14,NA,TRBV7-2,TGTGCCAGCAGCGGGGCGGGCGGGGTATCTGGCTACACCTTC,CASSGAGGVSGYTF
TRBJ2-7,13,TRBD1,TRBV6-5,TGTGCCAGCAGAACGACAGGGATCTACGAGCAGTACTTC,CASRTTGIYEQYF